This T cell receptor beta chain stems from a study of blood T cell repertoires in COVID-19. Study-wide context: Italy, Spain and the United States were the sources of the convalescent and acute COVID-19 samples.

Germline loops: CDR1 SQVTM, CDR2 ANQGSEA. The CDR3 sequence is 14 residues long. V was trimmed by 6 bases and J by 6 bases, leaving 17 bases between them. Sequencing used immunoSEQ multiplex PCR; TCRdb keeps in-frame clones, though not all of them. The sample yields approximately 220,000 clones, about 83% seen once. Material for sequencing was peripheral blood. This TCR was sampled from a woman in her 40s with active or convalescent COVID-19. The genes are TRBV29-1 and TRBJ2-2; D perhaps matches TRBD1 (5 bases). The CDR3 sequence: CSVITPRQSGELFF. DNA of the CDR3: TGCAGCGTGATTACGCCCCGACAGTCCGGGGAGCTGTTTTTT.